This TCR beta chain was observed in a study of memory CD4+ T cells and cytomegalovirus serostatus. Sequenced by immunoSEQ multiplex PCR; TCRdb stores in-frame clones only, minus some. The data hold about 50,000 clones, with about 78% observed a single time. Single viable CD3+CD4+CD8-CD45RO+ cells were sorted as the memory CD4+ T cells. The J segment lost 0 bases and the V segment lost 6 bases, leaving 3 bases of the junction unmatched. The CDR3 spans 15 residues. The germline V gene has CDR1 WSHSY and CDR2 SAAADI. The chain uses TRBV10-2 and TRBJ2-4, with 9 positions matching TRBD1. Sequencing input: memory CD4+ T cells from blood. The sequence derives from an adult in good health and CMV-seronegative. The CDR3 DNA sequence: TGCGCCAGCAGACAGGGGGCTGAAGCCAAAAACATTCAGTACTTC. It is translated as CASRQGAEAKNIQYF.